Sequencing of this T cell receptor (beta chain) was carried out in a study of blood T cell repertoires in COVID-19. Looking at the study overall: Material from acute and convalescent COVID-19 was sourced from the United States, Italy and Spain. From T cells, B-cell-depleted T cells, or PBMCs came the material, which was cDNA or gDNA.

Repertoires were generated with immunoSEQ multiplex PCR, while TCRdb's copy carries only in-frame clones and drops some. The data contain 120,000 or so clones, roughly 85% of them singletons. The sequence came from a woman older than 75 with acute or convalescent COVID-19. The sequencing sample was made of peripheral blood.

CDR3 in amino acids: CAAGEYYEQYF. In DNA form, the CDR3 reads TGTGCCGCGGGGGAGTATTACGAGCAGTACTTC. The chain links TRBV6-5 to TRBJ2-7, with TRBD2 matching 7 bases. The CDR3 covers 11 residues. After removal of 11 bases from V and 4 bases from J, the junction contained 5 bases not matched to a gene. Germline V gene lookup returns CDR1 MNHEY and CDR2 SVGAGI.